Below are 13 T cell receptor beta chains sequenced from a single sample in a study of cytomegalovirus exposure and HLA in healthy donors. The PCR contained 60 Vbeta and 13 Jbeta primers. Produced via immunoSEQ multiplex PCR; TCRdb's table is partial and in-frame only. The sample shows over 200,000 clones, approximately 82% of them seen only once. The material sequenced was PBMCs. These receptors all stem from a woman aged 40-49 years in good health and CMV-seronegative.

This clone showed up just a few times. CDR3 nucleotide sequence: TGTGCCAGCAGCCGGGACGGGAGACCCCAACGTGCTGCTTTCTTT. It yields the protein CASSRDGRPQRAAFF. The rearrangement uses TRBV9 and TRBJ1-1; possibly TRBD1 for D (5 bases). Trimming took 4 bases from V and 11 from J, leaving 24 bases between them. Germline assignment: CDR1 SGDLS and CDR2 YYNGEE. The CDR3 covers 15 residues.

The gene calls are TRBV4-1 and TRBJ1-4, with D hard to call. The V end was cut by 2 bases, the J end by 3 bases, with 10 bases between. The CDR3 extends over 15 amino acids. Germline CDR1 MGHRA, CDR2 YSYEKL. The CDR3 DNA is TGCGCCAGCAGCCAATTGACACTCCCTAATGAAAAACTGTTTTTT. Translating it yields CASSQLTLPNEKLFF.

The chain has TRBV7-9 and TRBJ1-2, with a possible D match to TRBD1 (5 bases). There are 15 residues in the CDR3. The V gene's germline CDR1 is SEHNR and CDR2 FQNEAQ (reference sequence). Trimming removed 5 bases at V and 4 bases at J, with 17 bases between. CDR3 in DNA: TGTGCCAGCAGCCCAGGAGGGGATCTGCCCTATGGCTACACCTTC. Residues: CASSPGGDLPYGYTF.

The chain is built from TRBV11-2 and TRBJ1-1; D gene ambiguous. The CDR3 is 16 residues long. Trimming pared 8 bases from V and 0 bases from J, leaving 19 bases between. The germline V gene has CDR1 SGHAT and CDR2 FQNNGV. The CDR3 DNA reads as TGTGCCAGCCACGGTAGTGTTCCCCTCATGAACACTGAAGCTTTCTTT. It specifies CASHGSVPLMNTEAFF.

Only a few counts were recorded for this clone. The rearrangement links TRBV7-2 to TRBJ2-5; the D gene is possibly TRBD2 (5 bases). Trimming cost V 5 bases and J 3 bases, with 10 bases left between them. Germline V gives CDR1 SGHTA, CDR2 FQGNSA. The CDR3 covers 13 residues. CDR3 in amino acids: CASSIGLKETQYF. CDR3 in DNA: TGTGCCAGCAGCATAGGACTGAAAGAGACCCAGTACTTC.

This clone was observed a single time. The chain combines TRBV7-3 with TRBJ2-1; perhaps TRBD2 as D (7 bases). The V end was cut by 2 bases, the J end by 8 bases, with 13 bases between. Germline loops: CDR1 SGHTA, CDR2 FQGTGA. This CDR3 is built from 14 residues. This CDR3 is CASSLWGGPYEQFF. CDR3 sequence (DNA): TGTGCCAGCAGCTTATGGGGGGGCCCCTATGAGCAGTTCTTC.

The genes are TRBV28 and TRBJ2-5; perhaps TRBD2 as D (5 bases). Trimming pared 6 bases from V and 2 bases from J, leaving 13 bases between. The CDR3 totals 14 residues. Germline V gene sequence: CDR1 MDHEN, CDR2 SYDVKM. Here the CDR3 DNA reads TGTGCCAGCAGCCTCTCTCCGGGGCAAGAGACCCAGTACTTC. It codes for CASSLSPGQETQYF. Using reference TRBV28 and TRBJ2-5 for the parts outside the CDR3, the full variable domain is DVKVTQSSRYLVKRTGEKVFLECVQDMDHENMFWYRQDPGLGLRLIYFSYDVKMKEKGDIPEGYSVSREKKERFSLILESASTNQTSMYLCASSLSPGQETQYFGPGTRLLVL.

This chain connects TRBV6-6 to TRBJ1-4; no definite D call. This CDR3 has 14 amino acids. The V and J ends lost 2 bases and 8 bases respectively, with 12 bases between them. CDR1 and CDR2 (germline): MNHNY, SVGAGI (reference sequence). In DNA form, the CDR3 reads TGTGCCAGCAGTTACGTGAGGCCAGCCGAAAAACTGTTTTTT. Translated, it gives CASSYVRPAEKLFF.

This CDR3 is CASSSPRDRGRNTQYF. As DNA, the CDR3 is TGTGCCAGCAGTTCCCCCCGGGACAGGGGGCGAAATACGCAGTATTTT. This chain links TRBV6-5 with TRBJ2-3; TRBD1 matches 12 bases. This CDR3 is 16 amino acids long. Germline V gives CDR1 MNHEY, CDR2 SVGAGI. J lost 7 bases, V lost 4 bases, and 9 bases had no gene match.

The chain uses TRBV5-1 and TRBJ2-5; TRBD1 aligns across 7 bases. The germline CDR1 and CDR2 sequences are SGHRS and YFSETQ. With 4 bases clipped from V and 1 base from J, the junction kept 4 bases outside the gene matches. The CDR3 runs 14 residues. The CDR3 DNA follows: TGCGCCAGCAGCCCACAGGGGACCCAAGAGACCCAGTACTTC. This sequence encodes CASSPQGTQETQYF.

This sequence joins TRBV6-6 and TRBJ1-1; D not certain. Per the germline V gene, CDR1 is MNHNY and CDR2 is SVGAGI (reference sequence). Trimming shortened V by 0 bases and J by 6 bases, and 14 bases separated the two germline ends. The CDR3 length is 15 residues. The CDR3 sequence: CASSYSGALRAEAFF. CDR3 in DNA: TGTGCCAGCAGTTACTCTGGCGCCTTGAGGGCTGAAGCTTTCTTT.

This clone was seen just once. The chain joins TRBV6-1 to TRBJ2-7, with a possible D match to TRBD2 (5 bases). The CDR3 runs 14 residues. V dropped 0 bases and J dropped 3 bases, with 9 bases sitting between them. The V gene's germline CDR1 is MNHNS and CDR2 SASEGT. The chain's CDR3 is CASSEASADYEQYF. The CDR3, as DNA: TGTGCCAGCAGTGAAGCTAGCGCCGACTACGAGCAGTACTTC.

This chain links TRBV19 with TRBJ1-2, with D unclear. V was shortened by 0 bases and J by 0 bases, with 11 bases between the two germline ends. Germline V gene sequence: CDR1 LNHDA, CDR2 SQIVND (reference sequence). The CDR3 contains 16 residues. CDR3 amino acids: CASSIEDGLANYGYTF. In nucleotides, the CDR3 is TGTGCCAGTAGTATAGAGGACGGACTAGCTAACTATGGCTACACCTTC.